The sequence of this T cell receptor (beta chain) was determined in a study of blood T cell repertoires in COVID-19. The wider study: Researchers got acute and convalescent COVID-19 samples from the United States, Italy and Spain. Sources were T cells, B-cell-depleted T cells, or PBMCs; the material itself was cDNA or gDNA.

The CDR3 sequence is 13 residues long. The germline V gene has CDR1 LGHDT and CDR2 YNNKEL (reference sequence). V was trimmed by 5 bases and J by 5 bases, leaving 12 bases between them. The table came from immunoSEQ multiplex PCR; TCRdb's copy has only in-frame clones and leaves some out. The sample records 250,000 to 300,000 clones, roughly four fifths being singletons. The study recruited people aged roughly 18 to 89 years across under 25 US areas. Resolution of symptoms, clearance, or two negative PCRs was present in recovered Cohort 3 donors. Specimen: PBMCs or T cells enriched from blood (not recorded which). This chain connects TRBV3-1 (or the pseudogene TRBV3-2) to TRBJ2-5; a weak D match, TRBD1 (6 bases). This receptor was taken from a man in his fifties who had recovered from COVID-19. CDR3 amino acids: CASSSWGQETQYF. CDR3 bases: TGTGCCAGCAGCTCCTGGGGGCAGGAGACCCAGTACTTC.